These 31 T cell receptor beta chains were all obtained from the same sample, sequenced in a study of blood T cells in healthy people across ages. Next came a second PCR, run for roughly 6 to 11 cycles, which used a sample-barcoded 5' primer along with a J-beta primer mix. TCRdb re-called the 5' RACE reads through MiXCR, storing one row per CDR3 protein. The table has over a million distinct CDR3 sequences, under 55% seen once. Sequencing used blood. All receptors come from a woman between 18 and 29 years old in good health.

The rearrangement links TRBV12-3 or TRBV12-4 to TRBJ2-1; D may be TRBD1 or TRBD2 (6 bases each). This CDR3 has 15 amino acids. The V and J ends lost 7 bases and 0 bases respectively, with 13 bases between them. Here the CDR3 reads CASIGGRSSYNEQFF. In DNA, the CDR3 is TGTGCCAGCATAGGGGGGCGGAGCTCCTACAATGAGCAGTTCTTC.

This clonotype was seen only a few times. This chain joins TRBV7-2 and TRBJ2-5, with D unresolved. V gave up 5 bases and J gave up 5 bases, with 12 bases separating them. CDR3 length equals 13 residues. The germline CDR1 and CDR2 sequences are SGHTA and FQGNSA. CDR3: CASSLLSLETQYF. As DNA, the CDR3 is TGTGCCAGCAGCCTCTTGTCTTTGGAGACCCAGTACTTC.

This clonotype was seen ten or more times. The chain couples TRBV29-1 to TRBJ2-7; D ambiguous. Germline assignment: CDR1 SQVTM and CDR2 ANQGSEA. CDR3 length: 11 amino acids. V was trimmed by 2 bases and J by 4 bases, leaving 6 bases between them. The CDR3 sequence: CSVESGYEQYF. In nucleotides, the CDR3 is TGCAGCGTTGAATCGGGTTACGAGCAGTACTTC.

The gene calls are TRBV20-1 and TRBJ2-1, with TRBD2 matching over 10 bases. The J call may be mistaken, given a closer DNA end match to TRBJ2-7. From germline, CDR1 is DFQATT and CDR2 SNEGSKA (reference sequence). The CDR3 is 16 residues long. This chain's CDR3 is CSAIKLAGQSYNEQYF. CDR3 in DNA: TGCAGTGCTATCAAACTAGCGGGGCAGTCCTACAATGAGCAGTACTTC.

The V gene is TRBV20-1, the J gene TRBJ1-2; perhaps TRBD1 as D (6 bases). Germline values: CDR1 DFQATT, CDR2 SNEGSKA (reference sequence). The V gene lost 5 bases and the J gene lost 4 bases, with 14 bases spanning the gap. There are 13 residues in the CDR3. CDR3 in amino acids: CSASSGGLYGYTF. The CDR3 nucleotides read TGCAGTGCTTCCTCGGGGGGGCTCTATGGCTACACCTTC.

The V gene is TRBV12-3 or TRBV12-4, the J gene TRBJ1-1, with D perhaps matching TRBD1 (6 bases). The CDR3 loop spans 15 amino acids. The V end lost 6 bases, the J end lost 0 bases, and 14 bases lay between the germline ends. The chain's CDR3 is CASSPRGTMNTEAFF. The CDR3 DNA sequence: TGTGCCAGCAGCCCTCGGGGGACAATGAACACTGAAGCTTTCTTT.

The CDR3 DNA is TGTGCCAGCGGGGCCTATGGCACTGAAGCTTTCTTT. Amino acid sequence: CASGAYGTEAFF. This chain links TRBV3-1 with TRBJ1-1; tentative D call: TRBD1 (5 bases). This CDR3 region has 12 residues. Per the germline V gene, CDR1 is LGHDT and CDR2 is YNNKEL (reference sequence). The V end was cut by 8 bases, the J end by 4 bases, with 11 bases between.

This clonotype was counted a few times. The genes are TRBV3-1 and TRBJ2-7, with 8 bases lining up with TRBD1. Per germline, CDR1 LGHDT and CDR2 YNNKEL (reference sequence). The CDR3 covers 16 residues. The junction had 6 bases not matched to a gene; V was cut back by 2 bases and J by 0 bases. CDR3 amino acids: CASSQNRDRHSYEQYF. The DNA for the CDR3 is TGTGCCAGCAGCCAAAATCGGGACAGGCACTCCTACGAGCAGTACTTC.

About this clonotype itself: The junction departs from the called germline gene at one end, perhaps through a read error. V is TRBV5-1 and J is TRBJ2-5; D is perhaps TRBD1 (6 bases). CDR1 and CDR2 from the germline V gene are SGHRS and YFSETQ. The CDR3 is 15 amino acids. The CDR3 sequence is CVSRLLGQSQETQYF. The CDR3 region has the DNA TGCGTCAGCAGATTACTTGGACAGTCCCAAGAGACCCAGTACTTC.

The rearrangement uses TRBV12-3 or TRBV12-4 and TRBJ2-3; weak D call: TRBD2 (5 bases). V was cut by 10 bases and J by 0 bases, with 26 bases left in between. The CDR3 contains 18 residues. As DNA, the CDR3 is TGTGCCACCCAGCCTCGGACTCGCGGCCTAACTAGCACAGATACGCAGTATTTT. Translated, it gives CATQPRTRGLTSTDTQYF.

The rearrangement links TRBV7-9 to TRBJ1-1; D gene ambiguous. The CDR3 spans 13 residues. Per germline, CDR1 SEHNR and CDR2 FQNEAQ (reference sequence). Trimming took off 1 base at V and 6 bases at J, with 9 bases between the two ends. For the CDR3, the DNA is TGTGCCAGCAGCTTAGGTCGCGCGCCTGAAGCTTTCTTT. This translates into CASSLGRAPEAFF.

This clonotype turned up a few times. The chain is built from TRBV5-1 and TRBJ2-1; D call uncertain. Trimming cost V 0 bases and J 5 bases, with 15 bases left between them. Per germline, CDR1 SGHRS and CDR2 YFSETQ. The CDR3 totals 16 residues. CDR3 DNA sequence: TGCGCCAGCAGCTTGGCCTACTACCCACTTAACAATGAGCAGTTCTTC. It translates to CASSLAYYPLNNEQFF.

The V and J genes are TRBV20-1 and TRBJ1-2; unclear D gene. Germline V gene sequence: CDR1 DFQATT, CDR2 SNEGSKA (reference sequence). CDR3 length equals 22 residues. V was pared by 3 bases and J by 0 bases, with 35 bases between. The chain's CDR3 is CSARNFTGTRSPFRYPNYGYTF. The CDR3 DNA follows: TGCAGTGCTAGGAACTTCACGGGAACCCGATCTCCTTTTCGCTACCCTAACTATGGCTACACCTTC.

The chain is built from TRBV7-2 and TRBJ2-2; no firm D call. Deletions cut 1 base from V and 7 bases from J, with 7 bases between. CDR3 length: 13 amino acids. CDR1 SGHTA and CDR2 FQGNSA come from the germline V gene. CDR3 sequence: CASSLVEHGELFF. The CDR3, as DNA: TGTGCCAGCAGCTTAGTAGAACACGGGGAGCTGTTTTTT.

In this sample, this clonotype turned up once. The V call is TRBV12-5, the J call TRBJ2-1, with D perhaps given as TRBD1 or TRBD2 (5 bases each). The DNA end lines up better with TRBJ2-7; the J call may be wrong. Germline V gene data show CDR1 as LGHNT and CDR2 as FRNRAP. This CDR3 comprises 12 residues. Here the CDR3 reads CAGRDGPNEQYF. CDR3 nucleotides: TGTGCTGGCCGGGACGGCCCAAACGAGCAGTACTTC.

The chain has TRBV20-1 and TRBJ2-3; TRBD2 aligns across 14 bases. The CDR3 is made up of 14 amino acids. Germline V gene lookup returns CDR1 DFQATT and CDR2 SNEGSKA (reference sequence). After removal of 3 bases from V and 7 bases from J, the junction contained 3 bases not matched to a gene. This CDR3 is CSASRTSGRHTQYF. The CDR3 nucleotides read TGCAGTGCTAGTCGGACTAGCGGGAGGCATACGCAGTATTTT.

J is TRBJ1-4 and V is TRBV18, with 7 bases identical to TRBD1. The CDR3 covers 15 residues. The V segment lost 3 bases and the J segment 8 bases; nucleotides outside the gene matches: 9. CDR1 and CDR2 (germline): KGHSH, LQKENI. The chain's CDR3 is CASSPFTGVGEKLFF. CDR3 nucleotides: TGTGCCAGCTCACCCTTCACAGGGGTGGGAGAAAAACTGTTTTTT.

This clonotype has at least ten counts. J is TRBJ1-1 and V is TRBV4-3; 10 positions agree with TRBD1. The germline V gene encodes CDR1 LGHNA and CDR2 YSLEER. V was pared by 0 bases and J by 1 base, with 11 bases of the junction left unmatched. The CDR3 is 19 residues long. DNA of the CDR3: TGCGCCAGCAGCCAAGATTGGCGGGGGACAGGGGTGAGGAACACTGAAGCTTTCTTT. It yields the protein CASSQDWRGTGVRNTEAFF.

DNA for the CDR3: TGCAGTGCTATAATCTTCGGGACTAGCGGTTACGAGCAGTACTTC. It is translated as CSAIIFGTSGYEQYF. This chain joins TRBV20-1 and TRBJ2-7, with 11 nucleotides matching TRBD2. After removal of 4 bases from V and 4 bases from J, the junction contained 9 bases not matched to a gene. The V gene's germline CDR1 is DFQATT and CDR2 SNEGSKA (reference sequence). This CDR3 comprises 15 residues.

This rearrangement joins TRBV28 to TRBJ1-1; TRBD1 is a possible D gene (5 bases). V lost 4 bases and J lost 9, with 9 bases in between. Per germline, CDR1 MDHEN and CDR2 SYDVKM. The CDR3 is 11 amino acids. DNA of the CDR3: TGTGCCAGCAGTTCGACAGATAAAGCTTTCTTT. Protein product: CASSSTDKAFF.

This clonotype has just a few counts. V gene TRBV4-3 combines with J gene TRBJ1-5; D is ambiguous. V dropped 0 bases and J dropped 2 bases, with 8 bases sitting between them. The CDR3 totals 15 residues. Germline V gene lookup returns CDR1 LGHNA and CDR2 YSLEER. The DNA of the CDR3 is TGCGCCAGCAGCCAAGAACTACACCGCAATCAGCCCCAGCATTTT. This codes for CASSQELHRNQPQHF.

This clonotype showed up just a few times. CDR3 amino acids: CASRAAGLTGYTF. The CDR3 nucleotides read TGTGCCAGCAGGGCCGCGGGGCTTACTGGCTACACCTTC. The chain uses TRBV7-9 and TRBJ1-2, with TRBD1 as a possible D gene (5 bases). The CDR3 runs to 13 residues. Germline CDR1 and CDR2: SEHNR and FQNEAQ (reference sequence). The V gene lost 6 bases and the J gene lost 7 bases, with 15 bases spanning the gap.

This clonotype was counted ten times or more. The gene calls are TRBV5-1 and TRBJ1-1; D is uncertain. Trimming took off 0 bases at V and 3 bases at J, with 6 bases between the two ends. The CDR3 loop spans 13 amino acids. Germline lookup yields CDR1 SGHRS and CDR2 YFSETQ. In nucleotides, the CDR3 is TGCGCCAGCAGCTTGGGCCTCGACACTGAAGCTTTCTTT. Translated, it gives CASSLGLDTEAFF.

This clonotype was seen a few times. The gene calls are TRBV5-1 and TRBJ1-1, with D hard to call. The germline V gene encodes CDR1 SGHRS and CDR2 YFSETQ. V lost 4 bases, J lost 1 base, and 8 bases lay in between. This CDR3 has 13 residues. The CDR3 sequence is CASSPKGNTEAFF. CDR3 DNA sequence: TGCGCCAGCAGCCCGAAGGGGAACACTGAAGCTTTCTTT.

This clonotype was recorded many times. Mismatch with germline at one junction end may stem from a read error. The chain couples TRBV5-1 to TRBJ2-5; 8 bases are a match to TRBD1. Germline assignment: CDR1 SGHRS and CDR2 YFSETQ. The CDR3 loop spans 14 amino acids. In DNA form, the CDR3 reads TGTGCCAGCAGCTTGACAGGGGTAGGAGAGACCCAGTACTTC. Translating gives CASSLTGVGETQYF.

This clonotype was detected a few times. The chain recombines TRBV2 with TRBJ2-5; D might be TRBD1 or TRBD2, each matching 5 bases. The J call may be wrong; the DNA end is better matched by TRBJ2-7. The CDR3 totals 13 residues. Germline V gene data show CDR1 as SNHLY and CDR2 as FYNNEI. DNA for the CDR3: TGTGCCAGCCTTGAAGGACTCCAGGGCGAGCAGTACTTC. This codes for CASLEGLQGEQYF.

The chain combines TRBV7-6 with TRBJ1-6; D perhaps matches TRBD1 (5 bases). Between the trimmed V and J ends, which lost 0 bases and 5 bases, there was a span of 11 bases. The CDR3 spans 16 residues. CDR1 and CDR2 from the germline V gene are SGHVS and FNYEAQ. CDR3 residues: CASSLALAGNNSPLHF. The CDR3 nucleotides read TGTGCCAGCAGCTTAGCGCTAGCAGGGAATAATTCACCCCTCCACTTT.

Of note for this clonotype: Compared with germline, one end of the junction differs, possibly owing to a read error. V and J are TRBV30 and TRBJ2-1; 11 positions match TRBD1. There are 16 residues in the CDR3. Per germline, CDR1 GTSNPN and CDR2 SVGIG (reference sequence). The CDR3 sequence is CARSTGQGANVNEQFF. In DNA form, the CDR3 reads TGTGCCCGGAGTACCGGACAGGGGGCGAATGTCAATGAGCAGTTCTTC.

The chain recombines TRBV27 with TRBJ2-1; perhaps TRBD2 as D (5 bases). The length of the CDR3 is 11 residues. Per the germline V gene, CDR1 is MNHEY and CDR2 is SMNVEV (reference sequence). Trimming left V 8 bases short and J 9 bases short, with 11 bases between. The CDR3 here is CASRSSCEQFF. CDR3 coding DNA: TGTGCCAGCCGGTCTAGCTGTGAGCAGTTCTTC.

The chain links TRBV28 to TRBJ1-5; 8 bases agree with TRBD1. V was pared by 6 bases and J by 5 bases, with 6 bases of the junction left unmatched. The CDR3 has 14 residues. The germline gives CDR1 MDHEN, CDR2 SYDVKM. The CDR3 sequence: CASRPGGADQPQHF. In nucleotides, the CDR3 is TGTGCCAGCAGGCCAGGGGGCGCCGATCAGCCCCAGCATTTT. The whole variable domain, filled in from reference TRBV28 and TRBJ1-5, reads DVKVTQSSRYLVKRTGEKVFLECVQDMDHENMFWYRQDPGLGLRLIYFSYDVKMKEKGDIPEGYSVSREKKERFSLILESASTNQTSMYLCASRPGGADQPQHFGDGTRLSIL.

This clonotype was seen at least ten times. This chain links TRBV5-1 with TRBJ2-7; 8 positions match TRBD2. J was trimmed by 1 base and V by 2 bases; bases with no gene match: 5. Germline-derived CDR1 and CDR2 are SGHRS and YFSETQ. CDR3 length: 15 residues. The CDR3 region is CASSLSGSRSYEQYF. CDR3 DNA: TGCGCCAGCAGCTTAAGCGGGAGTAGGTCCTACGAGCAGTACTTC.